The 17 T cell receptor beta chains listed next were all sequenced from one sample in a study of T cell repertoires in ileal Crohn's disease (dated by TCRdb to between 2017 and 2020). Libraries came from the immunoSEQ multiplex PCR assay. Entries here come from immuneACCESS through TCRdb and include only in-frame sequences with V and J called. Some clones fail to appear in such tables; in the studies checked, an unresolved V gene covers under half of the shortfall, and the cause of the remainder is unknown. This sample gives under 7,000 clones in total; 95% of them show up just once. Of the sample, just over 0.3% is held by the ten largest clones. What was sequenced was ileal tissue. These receptors all stem from an adult with Crohn's disease.

The chain combines TRBV5-3 with TRBJ2-7; weak D call: TRBD1 (7 bases). TRBV5-3 is known as an ORF, though its function is uncertain. The CDR3 runs to 17 residues. Trimming stripped 3 bases from V and 0 bases from J, with 19 bases between. As DNA, the CDR3 is TGTGCCAGAAGCTGGGGGAGGCCGGGACAGCCCTCCTACGAGCAGTACGTC. This gives the protein CARSWGRPGQPSYEQYV.

The J gene is TRBJ2-2, the V gene TRBV11-2; 11 nucleotides agree with TRBD2. Per the germline V gene, CDR1 is SGHAT and CDR2 is FQNNGV. This CDR3 is 17 amino acids long. After removal of 4 bases from V and 5 bases from J, the junction contained 9 bases not matched to a gene. DNA for the CDR3: TGTGCCAGCAGCTCGCGGGCCCTAGCGGGGGGTACCGGGGAGCTGTTTTTT. This encodes CASSSRALAGGTGELFF.

The rearrangement joins TRBV5-4 to TRBJ2-2; 7 bases fit TRBD1. J gave up 4 bases and V 2 bases, and 5 bases lay outside the gene matches. CDR1 SGHNT and CDR2 YYREEE come from the germline V gene (reference sequence). There are 15 residues in the CDR3. CDR3 nucleotide sequence: TGTGCCAGCAGCTTTCAGACAGGGCTCACCGGGGAGCTGTTTTTT. Protein sequence: CASSFQTGLTGELFF.

This rearrangement joins TRBV5-6 to TRBJ2-3; D may be TRBD2 (7 bases). V lost 4 bases and J lost 6, with 15 bases in between. The CDR3 has 14 amino acids. Germline V CDR1 and CDR2: SGHDT, YYEEEE. CDR3 sequence: CASSIGGGRDTQYF. CDR3 DNA sequence: TGTGCCAGCAGCATTGGGGGGGGCCGCGATACGCAGTATTTT.

The CDR3 region is CASSQGGKANEKLFF. DNA of the CDR3: TGTGCCAGCAGTCAAGGGGGCAAGGCTAATGAAAAACTGTTTTTT. The chain carries TRBV6-5 and TRBJ1-4; 7 nucleotides line up with TRBD1. Germline loops: CDR1 MNHEY, CDR2 SVGAGI. With 5 bases clipped from V and 3 bases from J, the junction kept 6 bases outside the gene matches. The CDR3 is 15 amino acids.

V gene TRBV5-4 combines with J gene TRBJ2-7; a possible D gene is TRBD1 (5 bases). CDR3 length equals 14 residues. Germline CDR1 is SGHNT and CDR2 is YYREEE (reference sequence). The V gene lost 0 bases and the J gene lost 2 bases, with 9 bases spanning the gap. The CDR3 region has the DNA TGTGCCAGCAGCTTGGATACAGGAACCTACGAGCAGTACTTC. As protein: CASSLDTGTYEQYF.

The chain has TRBV28 and TRBJ1-5; D not resolved. Germline V gives CDR1 MDHEN, CDR2 SYDVKM. This CDR3 region has 13 residues. Trimming left V 1 base short and J 7 bases short, with 8 bases between. The CDR3 coding sequence is TGTGCCAGCAGTTTATCGAAGCGCCAGCCCCAGCATTTT. It is translated as CASSLSKRQPQHF.

The rearrangement links TRBV5-1 to TRBJ2-1; TRBD2 might be the D (6 bases). This CDR3 has 14 amino acids. Deletions cut 8 bases from V and 8 bases from J, with 20 bases between. Germline V gene data show CDR1 as SGHRS and CDR2 as YFSETQ. Written as DNA, the CDR3 is TGCGCCAGTCATCCGGGACTCGAAGAGGATGAGCAGTTCTTC. Its protein product is CASHPGLEEDEQFF.

CDR3 nucleotide sequence: TGTGCCAGCAGCTTACGGGGTGGACTAGCGGGCCCAGGAAGTGAGCAGTTCTTC. The encoded protein is CASSLRGGLAGPGSEQFF. The chain links TRBV7-2 to TRBJ2-1; 11 bases agree with TRBD2. The germline CDR1 and CDR2 sequences are SGHTA and FQGNSA. This CDR3 contains 18 residues. The V segment lost 2 bases and the J segment 9 bases; nucleotides outside the gene matches: 15.

This rearrangement joins TRBV6-6 to TRBJ1-2, with TRBD1 matching 9 bases. The germline CDR1 and CDR2 sequences are MNHNY and SVGAGI (reference sequence). V was clipped by 7 bases and J by 2 bases; unmatched bases: 5. This CDR3 contains 14 residues. The chain's CDR3 is CASTGQGSNYGYTF. For the CDR3, the DNA is TGTGCCAGCACAGGACAGGGGAGCAACTATGGCTACACCTTC.

This clone occurred once. J is TRBJ1-2 and V is TRBV28; a weak D match, TRBD1 (6 bases). Per germline, CDR1 MDHEN and CDR2 SYDVKM. V was clipped by 1 base and J by 8 bases, with 14 bases between them. The CDR3 covers 14 residues. Written as DNA, the CDR3 is TGTGCCAGCAGTTTATCGGACAGTCCTCAAGGCTACACCTTC. Translating it yields CASSLSDSPQGYTF.

This clone was observed once. The V and J genes are TRBV27 and TRBJ1-2; 7 nucleotides align to TRBD1. This CDR3 region has 15 residues. Germline V gives CDR1 MNHEY, CDR2 SMNVEV (reference sequence). V was pared by 5 bases and J by 0 bases, with 6 bases of the junction left unmatched. DNA for the CDR3: TGTGCCAGCAGTACGACAGGGTCGGCTAACTATGGCTACACCTTC. Translated, it gives CASSTTGSANYGYTF.

J is TRBJ1-2 and V is TRBV7-2, with no clear D. The CDR3 totals 16 residues. Trimming pared 5 bases from V and 0 bases from J, leaving 16 bases between. CDR1 SGHTA and CDR2 FQGNSA come from the germline V gene. The CDR3 region is CASSHGGGDPNYGYTF. CDR3 nucleotide sequence: TGTGCCAGCAGCCACGGCGGTGGCGACCCTAACTATGGCTACACCTTC.

V gene TRBV30 combines with J gene TRBJ2-7, with TRBD1 matching over 9 bases. The CDR3 runs 13 residues. J gave up 2 bases and V 3 bases, and 2 bases lay outside the gene matches. The germline V gene has CDR1 GTSNPN and CDR2 SVGIG (reference sequence). The CDR3 here is CAWRRQGAYEQYF. The CDR3 nucleotides are TGTGCCTGGAGGCGACAGGGGGCCTACGAGCAGTACTTC. Filled out from reference TRBV30 and TRBJ2-7, the complete variable domain reads SQTIHQWPATLVQPVGSPLSLECTVEGTSNPNLYWYRQAAGRGLQLLFYSVGIGQISSEVPQNLSASRPQDRQFILSSKKLLLSDSGFYLCAWRRQGAYEQYFGPGTRLTVT.

This chain joins TRBV28 and TRBJ2-7, with D possibly being TRBD1 (6 bases). Between the trimmed V and J ends, which lost 6 bases and 6 bases, there was a span of 18 bases. In germline, CDR1 is MDHEN, CDR2 SYDVKM. This CDR3 is 14 amino acids long. This chain's CDR3 is CASSQLGTLGEQYF. CDR3 coding DNA: TGTGCCAGCAGCCAACTGGGGACATTGGGCGAGCAGTACTTC. Complete variable domain (other parts from reference TRBV28 and TRBJ2-7): DVKVTQSSRYLVKRTGEKVFLECVQDMDHENMFWYRQDPGLGLRLIYFSYDVKMKEKGDIPEGYSVSREKKERFSLILESASTNQTSMYLCASSQLGTLGEQYFGPGTRLTVT.

The chain carries TRBV10-3 and TRBJ2-3; maybe TRBD2 (6 bases). Germline CDR1 and CDR2: ENHRY and SYGVKD. V lost 5 bases and J lost 4, with 13 bases in between. This CDR3 comprises 14 residues. The CDR3 DNA follows: TGTGCCATCAGTCGGGACTCCCGAGCAGATACGCAGTATTTT. Translation: CAISRDSRADTQYF.

V and J are TRBV5-1 and TRBJ2-1; 15 bases are a match to TRBD2. The CDR3 loop spans 16 amino acids. Trimming removed 4 bases from V and 6 bases from J; junction bases left unmatched: 5. CDR1 and CDR2 (germline): SGHRS, YFSETQ. Here the CDR3 DNA reads TGCGCCAGCAGCCTACGGGGACTAGCGGGGGGCAATGAGCAGTTCTTC. It codes for CASSLRGLAGGNEQFF.